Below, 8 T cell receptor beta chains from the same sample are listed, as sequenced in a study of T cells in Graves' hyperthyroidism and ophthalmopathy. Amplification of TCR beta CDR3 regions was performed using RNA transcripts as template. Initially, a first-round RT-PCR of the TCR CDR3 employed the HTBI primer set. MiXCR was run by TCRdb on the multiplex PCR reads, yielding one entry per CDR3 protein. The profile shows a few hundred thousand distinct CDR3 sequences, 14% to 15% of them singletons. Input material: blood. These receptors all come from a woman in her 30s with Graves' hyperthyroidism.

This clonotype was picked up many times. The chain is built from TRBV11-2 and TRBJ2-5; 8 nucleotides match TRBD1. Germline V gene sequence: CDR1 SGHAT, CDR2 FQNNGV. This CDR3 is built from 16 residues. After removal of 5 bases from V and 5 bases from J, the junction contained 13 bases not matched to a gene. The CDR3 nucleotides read TGTGCCAGCAGCCCAGGGGGCCGACTAGGGTACGAGACCCAGTACTTC. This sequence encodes CASSPGGRLGYETQYF.

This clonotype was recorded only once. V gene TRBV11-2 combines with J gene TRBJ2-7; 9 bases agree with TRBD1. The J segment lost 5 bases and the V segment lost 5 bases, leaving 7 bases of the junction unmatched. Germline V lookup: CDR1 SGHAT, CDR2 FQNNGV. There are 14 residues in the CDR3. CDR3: CASSAGTGSHEQYF. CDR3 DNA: TGTGCCAGCAGCGCCGGGACAGGGTCCCACGAGCAGTACTTC.

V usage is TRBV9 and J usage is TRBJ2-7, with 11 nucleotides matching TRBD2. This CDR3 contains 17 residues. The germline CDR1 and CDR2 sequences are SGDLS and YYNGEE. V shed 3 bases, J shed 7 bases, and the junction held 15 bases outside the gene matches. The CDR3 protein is CASSEALTGTSGREQYF. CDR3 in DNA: TGTGCCAGCAGCGAGGCCCTGACCGGGACTAGCGGCCGGGAGCAGTACTTC.

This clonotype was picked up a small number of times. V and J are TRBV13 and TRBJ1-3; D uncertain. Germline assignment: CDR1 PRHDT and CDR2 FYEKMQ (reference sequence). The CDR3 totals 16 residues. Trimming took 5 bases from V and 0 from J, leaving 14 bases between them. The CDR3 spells CASSLSDGSSGNTIYF. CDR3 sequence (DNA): TGTGCCAGCAGCCTATCGGACGGGAGCTCTGGAAACACCATATATTTT.

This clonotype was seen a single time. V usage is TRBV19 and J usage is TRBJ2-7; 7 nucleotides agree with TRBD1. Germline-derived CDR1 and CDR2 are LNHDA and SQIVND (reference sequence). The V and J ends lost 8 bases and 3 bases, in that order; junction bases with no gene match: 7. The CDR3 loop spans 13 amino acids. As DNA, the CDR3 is TGTGCCAGTTCCGGGACAGCAGACTACGAGCAGTACTTC. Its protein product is CASSGTADYEQYF.

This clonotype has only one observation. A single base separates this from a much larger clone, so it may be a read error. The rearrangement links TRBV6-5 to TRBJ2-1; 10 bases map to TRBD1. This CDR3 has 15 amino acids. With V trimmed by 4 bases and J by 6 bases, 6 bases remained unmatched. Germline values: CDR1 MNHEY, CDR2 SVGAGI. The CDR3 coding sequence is TGTGCCAGCAGTTTACCGGGACAGGGGCCCAATGAGCAGTTCTTC. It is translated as CASSLPGQGPNEQFF.

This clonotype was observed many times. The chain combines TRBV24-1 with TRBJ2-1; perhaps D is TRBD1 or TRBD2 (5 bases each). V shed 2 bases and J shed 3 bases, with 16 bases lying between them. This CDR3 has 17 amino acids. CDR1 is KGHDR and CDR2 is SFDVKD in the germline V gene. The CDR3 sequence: CATSDSSPLRGYNEQFF. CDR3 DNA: TGTGCCACCAGTGATTCCTCACCGTTGAGGGGCTACAATGAGCAGTTCTTC.

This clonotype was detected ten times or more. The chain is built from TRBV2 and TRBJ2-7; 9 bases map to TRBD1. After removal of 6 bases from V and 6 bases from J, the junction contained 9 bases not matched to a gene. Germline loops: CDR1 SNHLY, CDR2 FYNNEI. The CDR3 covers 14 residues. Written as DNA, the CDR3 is TGTGCCAGCAGCGAGGACAGGGGTCGGCGCGAGCAGTACTTC. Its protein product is CASSEDRGRREQYF.